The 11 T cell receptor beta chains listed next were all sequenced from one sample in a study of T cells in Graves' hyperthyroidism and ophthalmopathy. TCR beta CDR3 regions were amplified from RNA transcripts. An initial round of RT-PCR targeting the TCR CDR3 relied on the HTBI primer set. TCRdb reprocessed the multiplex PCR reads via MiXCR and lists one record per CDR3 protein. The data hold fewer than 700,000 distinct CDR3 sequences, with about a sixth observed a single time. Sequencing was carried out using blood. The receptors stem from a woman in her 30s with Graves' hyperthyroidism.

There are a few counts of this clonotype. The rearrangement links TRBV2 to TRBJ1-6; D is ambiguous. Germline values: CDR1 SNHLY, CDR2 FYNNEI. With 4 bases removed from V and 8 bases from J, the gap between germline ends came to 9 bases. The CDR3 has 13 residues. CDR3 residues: CASSGLTYSPLHF. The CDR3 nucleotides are TGTGCCAGCAGTGGACTGACTTATTCACCCCTCCACTTT.

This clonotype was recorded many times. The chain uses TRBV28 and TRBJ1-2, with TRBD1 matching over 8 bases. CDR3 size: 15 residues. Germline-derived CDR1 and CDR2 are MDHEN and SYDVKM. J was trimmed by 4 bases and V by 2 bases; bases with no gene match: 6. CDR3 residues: CASSLRGQVLYGYTF. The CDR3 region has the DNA TGTGCCAGCAGTTTAAGGGGACAGGTTCTCTATGGCTACACCTTC.

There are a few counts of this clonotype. DNA for the CDR3: TGCAGTGCCCTGGGACAGGGGGTACCAGATACGCAGTATTTT. Translation gives CSALGQGVPDTQYF. V usage is TRBV20-1 and J usage is TRBJ2-3, with 11 positions matching TRBD1. Germline trimming cut 6 bases from V and 4 bases from J; bases unmatched to any gene: 6. This CDR3 comprises 14 residues. From germline, CDR1 is DFQATT and CDR2 SNEGSKA (reference sequence).

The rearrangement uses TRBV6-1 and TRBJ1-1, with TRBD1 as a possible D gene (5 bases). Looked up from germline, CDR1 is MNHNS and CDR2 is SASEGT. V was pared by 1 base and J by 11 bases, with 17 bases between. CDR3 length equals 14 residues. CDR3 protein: CASSEGLWGLGAFF. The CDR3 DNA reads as TGTGCCAGCAGTGAAGGCCTTTGGGGCCTTGGGGCTTTCTTT.

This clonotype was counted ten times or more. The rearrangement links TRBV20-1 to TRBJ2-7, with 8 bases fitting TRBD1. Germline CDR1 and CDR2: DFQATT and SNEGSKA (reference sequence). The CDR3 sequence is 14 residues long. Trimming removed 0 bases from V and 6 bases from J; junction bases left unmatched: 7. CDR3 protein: CSAREGDRSGEQYF. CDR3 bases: TGCAGTGCTAGAGAGGGGGACAGGTCGGGCGAGCAGTACTTC.

CDR3 nucleotide sequence: TGTGCCAGTGGCCGGACAGGTACATACGAGCAGTACTTC. It specifies CASGRTGTYEQYF. The chain joins TRBV19 to TRBJ2-7; the match to TRBD1 covers 7 bases. Trimming cost V 8 bases and J 4 bases; bases outside gene matches: 8. This CDR3 has 13 residues. From germline, CDR1 is LNHDA and CDR2 SQIVND (reference sequence).

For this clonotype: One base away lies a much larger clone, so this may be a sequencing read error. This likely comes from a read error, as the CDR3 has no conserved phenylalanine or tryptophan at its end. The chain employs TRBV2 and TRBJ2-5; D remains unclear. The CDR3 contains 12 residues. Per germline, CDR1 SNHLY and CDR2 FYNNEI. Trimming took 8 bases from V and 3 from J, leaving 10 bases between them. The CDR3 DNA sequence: TGTGCCAGCTTCCTCTCAGAAGAGACCCAGTACCTC. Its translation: CASFLSEETQYL.

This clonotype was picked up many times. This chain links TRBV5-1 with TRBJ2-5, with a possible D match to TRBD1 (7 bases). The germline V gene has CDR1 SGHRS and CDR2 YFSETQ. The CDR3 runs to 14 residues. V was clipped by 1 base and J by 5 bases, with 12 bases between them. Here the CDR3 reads CASSLMEGAETQYF. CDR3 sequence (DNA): TGCGCCAGCAGCTTGATGGAGGGGGCGGAGACCCAGTACTTC.

The CDR3 region is CAFGWQGVTDTQYF. As DNA, the CDR3 is TGTGCCTTTGGGTGGCAGGGGGTGACAGATACGCAGTATTTT. The chain is built from TRBV30 and TRBJ2-3, with 7 bases identical to TRBD1. CDR3 length equals 14 residues. V trimming: 7 bases; J trimming: 3 bases; junction bases outside the gene matches: 10. Germline V CDR1 and CDR2: GTSNPN, SVGIG (reference sequence).

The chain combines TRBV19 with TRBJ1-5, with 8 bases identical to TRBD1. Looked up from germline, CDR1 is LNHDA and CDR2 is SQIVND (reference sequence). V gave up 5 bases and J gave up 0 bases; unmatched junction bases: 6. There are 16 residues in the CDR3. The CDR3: CASSRQGRHSNQPQHF. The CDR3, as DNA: TGTGCCAGTAGTCGACAGGGGCGACATAGCAATCAGCCCCAGCATTTT.

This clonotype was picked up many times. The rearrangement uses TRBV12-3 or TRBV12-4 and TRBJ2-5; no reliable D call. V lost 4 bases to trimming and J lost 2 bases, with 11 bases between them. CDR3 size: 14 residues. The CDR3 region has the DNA TGTGCCAGCAGTTCATTGAGCACTCAAGAGACCCAGTACTTC. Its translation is CASSSLSTQETQYF.